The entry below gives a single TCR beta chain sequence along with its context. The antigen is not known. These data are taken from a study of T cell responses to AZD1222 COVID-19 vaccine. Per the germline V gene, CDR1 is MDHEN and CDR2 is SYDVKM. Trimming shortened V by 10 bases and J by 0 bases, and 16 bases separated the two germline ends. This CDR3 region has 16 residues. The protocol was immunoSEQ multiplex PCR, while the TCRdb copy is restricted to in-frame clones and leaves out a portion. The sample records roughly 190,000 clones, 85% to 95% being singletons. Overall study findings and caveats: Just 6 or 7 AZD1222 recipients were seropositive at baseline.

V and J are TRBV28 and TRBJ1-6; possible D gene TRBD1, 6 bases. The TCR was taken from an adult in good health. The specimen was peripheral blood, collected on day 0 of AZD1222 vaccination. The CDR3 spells CATNYGGRSYNSPLHF. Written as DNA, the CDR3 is TGTGCCACCAACTACGGGGGGCGCTCCTATAATTCACCCCTCCACTTT.